This paragraph reports one TCR beta chain. No antigen is known for it. No base qualities exist here, and no much larger clone lies one base off it. This sample stems from a study of blood T cell repertoires in COVID-19 (dated by TCRdb to the early 2020s). Study-level background: The collaborator samples originated in the United States, Italy and Spain and spanned the acute and convalescent phases of COVID-19. A freely available public database, intended as a resource for researchers studying the immune response to SARS-CoV-2, is where the repertoires were released. Samples were obtained from the ongoing ImmuneRACE study (first 160 participants) and from over a thousand subjects provided by 6 global collaborators. The prospective study material was composed of cDNA or gDNA derived from T cells, B-cell-depleted T cells, or PBMCs. Sample metadata almost always included a de-identified subject ID, COVID-19 status, age in years and sex. Where available, HLA class I and class II types were obtained from metadata supplied by the sample provider rather than from assay-based typing. Deeply sampled blood TCRbeta repertoires from subjects exposed to, actively infected with, or recovered from COVID-19 were included in the dataset.

Each collaborating institution followed its own protocols to collect whole blood in K2EDTA tubes. For TCRbeta analysis, collaborators shipped samples as frozen whole blood, isolated PBMCs, or DNA extracted from either of those sample types. The full study reports these points: Clinical and demographic metadata were provided uncurated, with the amount varying by source and participant.

The immunoSEQ Assay, a bias-controlled multiplex PCR, was used to amplify TCRbeta CDR3 regions from genomic DNA. In the paper's pipeline: Within the assay, amplification of reference gene primers was used to estimate how many nucleated cells each sample contained. To quantify the absolute abundance of each unique TCRbeta CDR3 rearrangement, sequence reads were collapsed and filtered. For each sample, productive Simpson clonality was calculated by taking the square root of Simpson's diversity index across productive rearrangements. TCRdb retrieved this table from immuneACCESS and kept in-frame rearrangements only. Not all clones are present; in checked studies, unresolved V genes account for under half, and no reason is known for the remainder. The V and J calls and clone size were taken over from that table, and D and trimming were inferred from the DNA. Within this sample are about 250,000 clones, with approximately 83% of them counted one time only. Jointly, the top ten make up 8.9% of the sample.

As encoded in the germline V gene, CDR1 is KGHDR while CDR2 is SFDVKD. The CDR3 spans 16 residues, from the cysteine through the phenylalanine. CDR3 DNA is the only sequence kept; it has 48 bases, read in frame from the first base. The V end gives up 5 bases and the J end 4 bases, leaving 10 bases in the junction not matched to a gene. The sample consisted of peripheral blood. The TCR was taken from a man aged 80 or over with acute or convalescent COVID-19. The rearranged segments are TRBV24-1 and TRBJ2-5; the central 9 bases match TRBD1. The DNA sequence follows: TGTGCCACCAGTGGAAGCGAACAGGGGGCCGGAGAGACCCAGTACTTC. Translated, it reads CATSGSEQGAGETQYF.